The 28 T cell receptor beta chains presented below share a single source sample, sequenced in a study of T-cell memory formation after mild COVID-19. TCRdb processed the 5' RACE reads anew with MiXCR; each CDR3 protein has one entry. This table holds approximately 350,000 distinct CDR3 sequences, 13% to 15% found once. The sample comprised PBMCs or a T cell subset sorted from them (not recorded which). These receptors were obtained from a man aged 18 to 30 who had mild COVID-19 (a few samples of this study predate the infection). Cell type and time point are not known.

There are many counts of this clonotype. J is TRBJ1-5 and V is TRBV3-1, with D unclear. Trimming took off 4 bases at V and 7 bases at J, with 8 bases between the two ends. The CDR3 contains 12 residues. Per the germline V gene, CDR1 is LGHDT and CDR2 is YNNKEL (reference sequence). CDR3 DNA: TGTGCCAGCAGCCGCCTGGGGCAGCCCCAGCATTTT. Its protein is CASSRLGQPQHF.

This clonotype was detected only a few times. This rearrangement joins TRBV12-3 or TRBV12-4 to TRBJ2-3; no definite D call. Trimming stripped 6 bases from V and 1 base from J, with 14 bases between. The CDR3 covers 15 residues. The CDR3 sequence is CASRVGIVGTDTQYF. Written as DNA, the CDR3 is TGTGCCAGCAGGGTGGGAATTGTGGGCACAGATACGCAGTATTTT.

This clonotype was detected many times. The V call is TRBV20-1, the J call TRBJ2-3; 9 bases fit TRBD2. The CDR3 contains 17 residues. The junction had 12 bases not matched to a gene; V was cut back by 0 bases and J by 5 bases. Germline assignment: CDR1 DFQATT and CDR2 SNEGSKA (reference sequence). The CDR3 is CSARDDGAGGPGDTQYF. The CDR3 DNA reads TGCAGTGCTAGAGATGATGGCGCGGGGGGGCCCGGAGATACGCAGTATTTT.

This chain connects TRBV4-3 to TRBJ1-4; D ambiguous. The CDR3 extends over 15 amino acids. Germline V gene sequence: CDR1 LGHNA, CDR2 YSLEER. The V end was cut by 0 bases, the J end by 8 bases, with 13 bases between. CDR3 loop: CASSQDDMKAEKLFF. The CDR3 DNA follows: TGCGCCAGCAGCCAAGATGATATGAAAGCCGAAAAACTGTTTTTT.

This clonotype was counted a few times. V and J are TRBV19 and TRBJ1-1; D unclear. The V end lost 7 bases, the J end lost 4 bases, and 13 bases lay between the germline ends. This CDR3 region has 13 residues. Germline values: CDR1 LNHDA, CDR2 SQIVND (reference sequence). Here the CDR3 DNA reads TGTGCCAGTACCCGCCCCGTCGGCACTGAAGCTTTCTTT. It specifies CASTRPVGTEAFF.

CDR3 region: CASSFAGAPREKLFF. The CDR3 coding sequence is TGTGCCAGCAGCTTCGCCGGGGCCCCGAGGGAAAAACTGTTTTTT. The chain carries TRBV5-4 and TRBJ1-4; D perhaps matches TRBD1 (5 bases). V lost 2 bases and J 8 bases, leaving 16 bases between the germline ends. CDR1 and CDR2 from the germline V gene are SGHNT and YYREEE (reference sequence). CDR3 length: 15 residues.

This clonotype was seen at least ten times. The chain couples TRBV7-6 to TRBJ2-5, with 7 positions matching TRBD1. Trimming cost V 7 bases and J 2 bases; bases outside gene matches: 7. Per germline, CDR1 SGHVS and CDR2 FNYEAQ. There are 14 residues in the CDR3. The CDR3 DNA reads as TGTGCCAGCACCTGGGGACAGCTACAAGAGACCCAGTACTTC. As protein: CASTWGQLQETQYF.

The chain recombines TRBV7-6 with TRBJ2-3, with D maybe TRBD2 (6 bases). This CDR3 is 14 amino acids long. The germline CDR1 and CDR2 sequences are SGHVS and FNYEAQ. V was cut by 4 bases and J by 1 base, with 9 bases left in between. The CDR3 region is CASSWGTGTDTQYF. CDR3 bases: TGTGCCAGCAGCTGGGGGACTGGCACAGATACGCAGTATTTT.

This clonotype was recorded many times. This chain joins TRBV7-9 and TRBJ2-3; possible D gene TRBD1, 5 bases. Germline CDR1 is SEHNR and CDR2 is FQNEAQ (reference sequence). The CDR3 totals 14 residues. Between the trimmed V and J ends, which lost 6 bases and 0 bases, there was a span of 10 bases. In DNA, the CDR3 is TGTGCCAGCAGGTACCGACAGAGCACAGATACGCAGTATTTT. It yields the protein CASRYRQSTDTQYF. Combining the CDR3 with reference TRBV7-9 and TRBJ2-3 gives the whole variable domain DTGVSQNPRHKITKRGQNVTFRCDPISEHNRLYWYRQTLGQGPEFLTYFQNEAQLEKSRLLSDRFSAERPKGSFSTLEIQRTEQGDSAMYLCASRYRQSTDTQYFGPGTRLTVL.

This clonotype appeared many times. The CDR3 DNA reads as TGCAGCGGGTCCCAGGGCTGGGGTATGAACACTGAAGCTTTCTTT. This codes for CSGSQGWGMNTEAFF. This chain joins TRBV29-1 and TRBJ1-1; possible D gene TRBD1, 5 bases. The ends were cut back, 7 bases at V and 0 bases at J, with 18 bases in the middle. CDR3 length: 15 amino acids. The germline gives CDR1 SQVTM, CDR2 ANQGSEA.

V and J are TRBV2 and TRBJ2-2; a weak D match, TRBD1 (6 bases). Germline CDR1 SNHLY, CDR2 FYNNEI. The CDR3 has 16 amino acids. Trimming cost V 3 bases and J 2 bases, with 13 bases left between them. The CDR3 protein is CASSDIGTINTGELFF. CDR3 DNA sequence: TGTGCCAGCAGTGATATAGGGACAATTAACACCGGGGAGCTGTTTTTT.

The table lists this clonotype with a few counts. The J gene is TRBJ1-2, the V gene TRBV29-1; TRBD1 agrees at 7 bases. Germline lookup yields CDR1 SQVTM and CDR2 ANQGSEA. This CDR3 contains 12 residues. V was clipped by 6 bases and J by 1 base; unmatched bases: 2. The CDR3 region has the DNA TGCAGCGTCCGACAGGGTAACTATGGCTACACCTTC. This gives the protein CSVRQGNYGYTF.

The chain combines TRBV6-2 or TRBV6-3 with TRBJ2-1; weak D call: TRBD2 (5 bases). CDR3 length: 14 amino acids. CDR1 and CDR2 from the germline V gene are MNHEY and SVGEGT. Trimming left V 5 bases short and J 0 bases short, with 8 bases between. The CDR3 reads CASSTRASYNEQFF. DNA for the CDR3: TGTGCCAGCAGTACTAGGGCCTCCTACAATGAGCAGTTCTTC.

The sample holds many counts of this clonotype. V is TRBV6-6 and J is TRBJ2-7; weak D call: TRBD1 (6 bases). CDR3 length equals 14 residues. With 5 bases removed from V and 0 bases from J, the gap between germline ends came to 11 bases. The germline V gene encodes CDR1 MNHNY and CDR2 SVGAGI (reference sequence). For the CDR3, the DNA is TGTGCCAGCAGTCGAGCGACAGGCTCCTACGAGCAGTACTTC. Protein product: CASSRATGSYEQYF.

This clonotype was detected many times. The chain links TRBV5-1 to TRBJ1-1; 7 bases agree with TRBD1. Germline CDR1 SGHRS, CDR2 YFSETQ. With V trimmed by 4 bases and J by 1 base, 4 bases remained unmatched. The CDR3 totals 14 residues. The CDR3 loop reads CASSPGTENTEAFF. CDR3 nucleotides: TGCGCCAGCAGCCCCGGGACAGAGAACACTGAAGCTTTCTTT.

On this clonotype: The junction and the germline gene differ at one end; a read error may be behind it. This chain joins TRBV12-3 or TRBV12-4 and TRBJ1-1; D is uncertain. This CDR3 spans 10 amino acids. The CDR3 sequence: CASSFPGLVF. As DNA, the CDR3 is TGTGCCAGCAGTTTCCCGGGCCTGGTCTTT.

This clonotype has ten or more counts. V and J are TRBV7-9 and TRBJ1-1; the match to TRBD1 covers 8 bases. CDR1 SEHNR and CDR2 FQNEAQ come from the germline V gene (reference sequence). This CDR3 spans 15 amino acids. V lost 7 bases, J lost 0 bases, and 7 bases stayed unmatched. For the CDR3, the DNA is TGTGCCAGCACCAAGGGACAGGTGATGAACACTGAAGCTTTCTTT. The encoded protein is CASTKGQVMNTEAFF.

In its sample, this clonotype was seen a few times. V is TRBV7-8 and J is TRBJ1-5, with 10 bases aligning to TRBD1. The CDR3 is made up of 15 amino acids. Losses at the gene ends were 2 bases for V and 5 bases for J; bases not matched to a gene: 3. Germline V gene lookup returns CDR1 SGHVS and CDR2 FQNEAQ. CDR3 nucleotide sequence: TGTGCCAGCAGCTTAACCGGGACAGGGGATCAGCCCCAGCATTTT. Translating it yields CASSLTGTGDQPQHF.

V gene TRBV7-9 combines with J gene TRBJ2-3, with 11 bases identical to TRBD1. There are 16 residues in the CDR3. Per germline, CDR1 SEHNR and CDR2 FQNEAQ (reference sequence). Germline trimming cut 5 bases from V and 4 bases from J; bases unmatched to any gene: 8. The CDR3 DNA sequence: TGTGCCAGCAGCCCGCGGACAGGGGGCGGCGCAGATACGCAGTATTTT. As protein: CASSPRTGGGADTQYF.

This clonotype was counted a few times. Its ends do not fully match the called genes, so a read error is possible. This chain joins TRBV3-1 and TRBJ2-1; no clear D gene. The CDR3 is 13 amino acids. Germline V lookup: CDR1 LGHDT, CDR2 YNNKEL (reference sequence). CDR3 sequence (DNA): TGTGCCAGCAGCCCTCCTCCCTACCATGAGCAGTTCTTC. The encoded protein is CASSPPPYHEQFF.

This clonotype came up a few times. V gene TRBV6-6 combines with J gene TRBJ2-5; 7 bases line up with TRBD2. The V gene's germline CDR1 is MNHNY and CDR2 SVGAGI (reference sequence). CDR3 size: 14 residues. Trimming cost V 2 bases and J 3 bases; bases outside gene matches: 3. CDR3 protein: CASSYRGGEETQYF. The CDR3 DNA follows: TGTGCCAGCAGTTACCGCGGGGGTGAAGAGACCCAGTACTTC.

The rearrangement uses TRBV2 and TRBJ2-5; D not resolved. Germline CDR1 SNHLY, CDR2 FYNNEI. V gave up 4 bases and J gave up 5 bases, with 8 bases separating them. This CDR3 is 12 amino acids long. The CDR3 nucleotides are TGTGCCAGCAGTGCGGCGGTGGAGACCCAGTACTTC. Translating gives CASSAAVETQYF.

This clonotype was picked up many times. This chain uses TRBV7-8 with TRBJ2-7; maybe TRBD2 (5 bases). V was trimmed by 0 bases and J by 9 bases, leaving 15 bases between them. The length of the CDR3 is 14 residues. From germline, CDR1 is SGHVS and CDR2 FQNEAQ. CDR3 DNA sequence: TGTGCCAGCAGCTTAGCGGACGGGGTAGGGAGGCAGTACGTC. This gives the protein CASSLADGVGRQYV.

This clonotype was counted a few times. CDR3 coding DNA: TGTGCCAGCTCTAGGAACGGCGTCCACGAGCAGTACTTC. Its protein is CASSRNGVHEQYF. The chain carries TRBV6-5 and TRBJ2-7; D not resolved. The ends were cut back, 8 bases at V and 5 bases at J, with 16 bases in the middle. Germline loops: CDR1 MNHEY, CDR2 SVGAGI. The CDR3 loop spans 13 amino acids.

This clonotype appeared a few times. The genes are TRBV27 and TRBJ2-1, with unresolved D. The CDR3 runs to 14 residues. Trimming took 4 bases from V and 1 from J, leaving 8 bases between them. Germline CDR1 is MNHEY and CDR2 is SMNVEV (reference sequence). The CDR3 DNA is TGTGCCAGCAGTTCCATTGGGTCCTACAATGAGCAGTTCTTC. Its protein product is CASSSIGSYNEQFF.

The chain carries TRBV25-1 and TRBJ2-1, with D possibly called TRBD1 or TRBD2 (5 bases each). Trimming removed 4 bases from V and 5 bases from J, with 6 bases in between. This CDR3 is built from 12 residues. Germline V lookup: CDR1 MGHDK, CDR2 SYGVNS. The CDR3 bases are TGTGCCAGCAGTGTGGGGGACAATGAGCAGTTCTTC. It codes for CASSVGDNEQFF.

The V call is TRBV12-3 or TRBV12-4, the J call TRBJ1-1; possibly TRBD1 for D (5 bases). Trimming took 4 bases from V and 5 from J, leaving 11 bases between them. This CDR3 is built from 13 residues. The CDR3 DNA follows: TGTGCCAGCAGTTCCTTATGGGGGACTGAAGCTTTCTTT. This encodes CASSSLWGTEAFF.

This clonotype was seen at least ten times. The rearrangement joins TRBV6-5 to TRBJ2-7, with 10 bases aligning to TRBD2. V gave up 5 bases and J gave up 1 base; unmatched junction bases: 5. Per the germline V gene, CDR1 is MNHEY and CDR2 is SVGAGI. This CDR3 region has 15 residues. Written as DNA, the CDR3 is TGTGCCAGCAGTCCTAGCGGGGGTGGTTCCTACGAGCAGTACGTC. This gives the protein CASSPSGGGSYEQYV.